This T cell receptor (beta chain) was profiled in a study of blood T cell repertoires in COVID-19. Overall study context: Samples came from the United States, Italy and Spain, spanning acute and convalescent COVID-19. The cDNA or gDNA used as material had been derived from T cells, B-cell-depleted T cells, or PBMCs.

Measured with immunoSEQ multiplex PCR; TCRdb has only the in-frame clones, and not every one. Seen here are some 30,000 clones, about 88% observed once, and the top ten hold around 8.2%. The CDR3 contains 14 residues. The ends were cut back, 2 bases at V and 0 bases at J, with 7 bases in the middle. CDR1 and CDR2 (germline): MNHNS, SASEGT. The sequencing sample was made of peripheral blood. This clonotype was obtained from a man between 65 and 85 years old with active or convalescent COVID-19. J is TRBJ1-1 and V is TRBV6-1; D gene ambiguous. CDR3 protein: CASSERGLNTEAFF. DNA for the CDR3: TGTGCCAGCAGTGAACGCGGATTGAACACTGAAGCTTTCTTT.